The rows below give T cell receptor beta chains drawn from one sample of a study of CD8 T cells in ankylosing spondylitis. TCRdb re-called the 5' RACE reads with MiXCR, one entry per CDR3 protein. Among 200,000 to 300,000 distinct CDR3 sequences, less than 10% were seen once, and the ten largest hold about 6.8%. Material: blood, either unsorted or a sorted T cell fraction (not recorded which). The receptors derive from a male donor with ankylosing spondylitis or in good health (not recorded which). Both conserved end residues are part of each CDR3. Fields, in order: J gene, D gene, V gene, clone size, CDR3 protein, CDR3 DNA. D genes are given only for firm matches. Size is stated for part of the rows, as once, few or many counts, or as a class when the clone is expanded.

TRBJ2-1,.,TRBV2,.,CASRESGYNEQFF,TGTGCCAGTAGGGAGTCCGGGTACAATGAGCAGTTCTTC
TRBJ1-5,TRBD1,TRBV10-3,few,CAISELQDRRQHF,TGTGCCATCAGTGAGCTACAGGACAGGCGTCAGCATTTT
TRBJ2-5,TRBD2,TRBV3-1,.,CASSQVLGGSGETQYF,TGTGCCAGCAGCCAGGTCCTTGGCGGGAGTGGGGAGACCCAGTACTTC
TRBJ1-6,.,TRBV7-3,.,CASRRDGEWAPLHF,TGTGCCAGCAGACGGGACGGCGAGTGGGCACCCCTCCACTTT
TRBJ2-1,TRBD2,TRBV29-1,many,CSVTLAGSGNEQFF,TGCAGCGTTACACTAGCGGGGTCTGGTAATGAGCAGTTCTTC
TRBJ2-2,.,TRBV5-1,many,CASSLQTSRDSYTGELFF,TGCGCCAGCAGCCTGCAGACCTCCCGGGACTCCTACACCGGGGAGCTGTTTTTT
TRBJ2-3,.,TRBV30,many,CAWSTGSGTYTQYF,TGTGCCTGGAGTACAGGGAGCGGGACATATACGCAGTATTTT
TRBJ2-1,.,TRBV20-1,many,CSARDATRIGEQFF,TGCAGTGCTAGAGATGCTACTAGGATAGGGGAGCAGTTCTTC
TRBJ2-7,TRBD2,TRBV20-1,many,CSAPPAGAPEQYF,TGCAGTGCTCCCCCAGCGGGAGCCCCCGAGCAGTACTTC
TRBJ2-5,.,TRBV20-1,.,CSATRAEETQYF,TGCAGTGCTACCCGGGCCGAGGAGACCCAGTACTTC
TRBJ2-1,TRBD2,TRBV29-1,few,CSASGRFIDEQFF,TGCAGCGCAAGCGGGAGGTTTATAGATGAGCAGTTCTTC
TRBJ2-1,TRBD1,TRBV20-1,many,CSARGTGTGVANEQFF,TGCAGTGCTAGAGGGACTGGGACAGGCGTCGCCAATGAGCAGTTCTTC
TRBJ2-5,TRBD2,TRBV24-1,many,CATSSGEGTQYF,TGTGCCACCAGTAGCGGGGAAGGGACCCAGTACTTC
TRBJ1-1,.,TRBV6-5,.,CASSYIKTAEAFF,TGTGCCAGCAGTTACATCAAGACCGCTGAAGCTTTCTTT
TRBJ2-1,TRBD2,TRBV7-2,.,CASSHSAARGVNEQFF,TGTGCCAGCAGCCATTCAGCGGCCCGGGGGGTCAATGAGCAGTTCTTC
TRBJ2-2,.,TRBV7-2,many,CASRTRAGELFF,TGTGCCAGCAGGACTCGAGCCGGGGAGCTGTTTTTT
TRBJ1-6,.,TRBV27,many,CASSLEDSPLHF,TGTGCCAGCTCCCTGGAGGATTCACCCCTCCACTTT
TRBJ2-7,.,TRBV7-6,many,CASSLHRDYEQYF,TGTGCCAGCAGCTTACACAGGGACTACGAGCAGTACTTC
TRBJ2-5,.,TRBV7-9,few,CASSEGKETQYF,TGTGCCAGCAGCGAGGGGAAAGAGACCCAGTACTTC
TRBJ2-1,.,TRBV5-1,.,CATGRQGGDNEQFF,TGCGCCACGGGGCGGCAAGGCGGGGACAATGAGCAGTTCTTC
TRBJ1-2,TRBD1,TRBV3-1,many,CASSGRDRSLYGYTF,TGTGCCAGCAGCGGCCGGGACAGGTCCCTCTATGGCTACACCTTC
TRBJ2-1,.,TRBV7-2,many,CASSLAPGNEQFF,TGTGCCAGCAGTTTAGCGCCAGGGAATGAGCAGTTCTTC
TRBJ2-3,TRBD1,TRBV5-1,many,CASSSGQSTDTQYF,TGCGCCAGCAGCTCGGGACAGAGCACAGATACGCAGTATTTT
TRBJ2-5,.,TRBV7-9,.,CASSPERQTQYF,TGTGCCAGCAGCCCCGAACGGCAAACCCAGTACTTC
TRBJ1-2,.,TRBV4-3,few,CASSQVGPHGGLNYGYTF,TGCGCCAGCAGCCAAGTAGGCCCCCACGGGGGACTTAACTATGGCTACACCTTC
TRBJ2-7,.,TRBV12-3/TRBV12-4,many,CASSLVGIYEQYF,TGTGCCAGCAGTTTAGTCGGAATCTACGAGCAGTACTTC
TRBJ2-1,TRBD2,TRBV20-1,many,CSPERAGGVNEQFF,TGCAGTCCGGAAAGGGCGGGAGGGGTCAATGAGCAGTTCTTC
TRBJ1-2,.,TRBV5-1,many,CASSLAGSNYGYTF,TGCGCCAGCAGCTTGGCGGGCAGCAACTATGGCTACACCTTC
TRBJ2-3,.,TRBV10-3,few,CAISESQGHTSTDTQYF,TGTGCCATCAGTGAGTCGCAGGGGCACACTAGCACAGATACGCAGTATTTT
TRBJ2-3,.,TRBV6-6,many,CASRDFHTDTQYF,TGTGCCAGCCGGGACTTCCATACAGATACGCAGTATTTT
TRBJ1-1,.,TRBV14,many,CASSQVGGAFTEAFF,TGTGCCAGCAGCCAAGTCGGGGGGGCTTTCACTGAAGCTTTCTTT
TRBJ1-3,.,TRBV12-3/TRBV12-4,many,CASSLALGQGGTIYF,TGTGCCAGCAGTTTAGCCCTCGGGCAGGGAGGCACCATATATTTT
TRBJ1-1,.,TRBV29-1,few,CSVEARSRTEAFF,TGCAGCGTTGAAGCGAGATCGCGGACTGAAGCTTTCTTT
TRBJ2-3,.,TRBV27,many,CASSLRHTSTDTQYF,TGTGCCAGCAGTTTACGGCATACTAGCACAGATACGCAGTATTTT
TRBJ1-5,.,TRBV12-3/TRBV12-4,.,CASSPPSQPQHF,TGTGCCAGCAGTCCCCCCTCTCAGCCCCAGCATTTT
TRBJ1-1,.,TRBV5-1,many,CASTPWGGTEAFF,TGCGCCAGCACTCCCTGGGGTGGCACTGAAGCTTTCTTT